One and the same sample provided the 15 T cell receptor beta chains below, sequenced in a study of OX40 agonist ivuxolimab in advanced cancers. Generated by immunoSEQ multiplex PCR, the TCRdb table keeps only in-frame clones and is missing some. The sample lists roughly 20,000 clones; 70% to 90% were seen once. Source: CD4+ or CD8+ T cells sorted from blood, taken in a trial of the OX40 agonist ivuxolimab. The receptors stem from an adult with an advanced solid tumor such as melanoma, head and neck, liver or kidney cancer.

The rearrangement uses TRBV10-3 and TRBJ2-5; 11 bases map to TRBD2. Germline loops: CDR1 ENHRY, CDR2 SYGVKD. Trimming removed 9 bases from V and 4 bases from J; junction bases left unmatched: 7. The CDR3 has 14 residues. The CDR3 sequence: CAMRAGTSGETQYF. Here the CDR3 DNA reads TGTGCCATGAGGGCCGGGACTAGCGGAGAGACCCAGTACTTC.

The rearrangement links TRBV5-4 to TRBJ2-1, with TRBD2 matching over 7 bases. CDR1 is SGHNT, CDR2 YYREEE, per germline (reference sequence). V gave up 0 bases and J gave up 2 bases; unmatched junction bases: 5. This CDR3 is 16 amino acids long. The CDR3 coding sequence is TGTGCCAGCAGCTTGGCCTTGGGGAGGGCCTACAATGAGCAGTTCTTC. This translates into CASSLALGRAYNEQFF.

As regards this clone: At one of its ends the junction is not consistent with the germline gene, which may arise from a read error. The rearrangement uses TRBV7-7 and TRBJ2-1; unclear D gene. The CDR3 loop spans 14 amino acids. CDR1 is SSHAT, CDR2 FNYEAQ, per germline (reference sequence). The CDR3 bases are TGTGCTAGCAGCTTAGGATCACGGTCCGATGAGCAGTTCTTC. Translation gives CASSLGSRSDEQFF. Filled out from reference TRBV7-7 and TRBJ2-1, the complete variable domain reads GAGVSQSPRYKVTKRGQDVTLRCDPISSHATLYWYQQALGQGPEFLTYFNYEAQPDKSGLPSDRFSAERPEGSISTLTIQRTEQRDSAMYRCASSLGSRSDEQFFGPGTRLTVL.

The chain couples TRBV27 to TRBJ2-7, with 12 positions matching TRBD2. In germline, CDR1 is MNHEY, CDR2 SMNVEV (reference sequence). This CDR3 is built from 18 residues. V lost 2 bases, J lost 0 bases, and 8 bases stayed unmatched. CDR3 in amino acids: CASSLLAGGKLSSYEQYF. The CDR3 nucleotides are TGTGCCAGCAGTTTACTAGCGGGAGGGAAATTAAGCTCCTACGAGCAGTACTTC.

The count of this clone is one. In DNA, the CDR3 is TGTGCCAGCGGTAGGGGACCTAAAAATTCACCCCTCCACTTT. Translated: CASGRGPKNSPLHF. The J gene is TRBJ1-6, the V gene TRBV9; a weak D match, TRBD1 (5 bases). Trimming took off 7 bases at V and 7 bases at J, with 15 bases between the two ends. Germline values: CDR1 SGDLS, CDR2 YYNGEE. CDR3 length: 14 residues.

The genes are TRBV6-5 and TRBJ1-3; D ambiguous. This CDR3 is 14 amino acids long. V lost 4 bases and J lost 3, with 10 bases in between. CDR1 is MNHEY and CDR2 is SVGAGI in the germline V gene. CDR3 sequence reads: CASSSDLGGNTIYF. CDR3 DNA sequence: TGTGCCAGCAGTTCTGACTTGGGTGGAAACACCATATATTTT.

The table lists this clone with a count of one. The chain carries TRBV23-1 and TRBJ2-3; D may correspond to TRBD1 or TRBD2 (5 bases each). TRBV23-1 is known as an ORF, though its function is uncertain. The CDR3 runs 12 residues. The V end was cut by 7 bases, the J end by 5 bases, with 10 bases between. The CDR3 loop is CASKLGGDTQYF. For the CDR3, the DNA is TGCGCCAGCAAGCTTGGGGGAGATACGCAGTATTTT.

The gene calls are TRBV5-4 and TRBJ2-1; 7 bases match TRBD2. V lost 4 bases, J lost 4 bases, and 8 bases stayed unmatched. Germline CDR1 reads SGHNT; CDR2 reads YYREEE (reference sequence). The CDR3 has 15 amino acids. CDR3 sequence (DNA): TGTGCCAGCAGCGAGGGAGGGCGGGGGTACAATGAGCAGTTCTTC. Translated, it gives CASSEGGRGYNEQFF.

The CDR3 DNA reads TGTGCCAGCTCACTGGGCGGGAGCCTTTACAATGAGCAGTTCTTC. Residues: CASSLGGSLYNEQFF. V gene TRBV18 combines with J gene TRBJ2-1; TRBD2 matches at 7 bases. The CDR3 is 15 residues long. Trimming at V came to 4 bases and at J to 4 bases, leaving 7 bases not matched to a gene. Germline V lookup: CDR1 KGHSH, CDR2 LQKENI.

The count of this clone is one. The rearrangement joins TRBV5-1 to TRBJ2-1, with TRBD1 matching 8 bases. J lost 5 bases, V lost 3 bases, and 7 bases had no gene match. This CDR3 spans 15 amino acids. The germline V gene has CDR1 SGHRS and CDR2 YFSETQ. The CDR3 sequence is CASSSGQGENNEQFF. In DNA form, the CDR3 reads TGCGCCAGCAGCTCAGGACAGGGAGAGAACAATGAGCAGTTCTTC.

The CDR3 reads CASSVESGGAWQFF. CDR3 DNA sequence: TGTGCCAGCAGCGTAGAGAGCGGGGGGGCGTGGCAGTTCTTC. The chain joins TRBV9 to TRBJ2-1; TRBD2 aligns across 10 bases. Trimming cost V 0 bases and J 12 bases; bases outside gene matches: 6. The germline gives CDR1 SGDLS, CDR2 YYNGEE. The CDR3 totals 14 residues.

CDR3 DNA: TGCGCCAGCAGCCAAGATCGAGAGGAGACCCAGTACTTC. Its protein is CASSQDREETQYF. The gene calls are TRBV4-3 and TRBJ2-5; D is unresolved. V lost 0 bases and J lost 5, with 7 bases in between. The germline V gene encodes CDR1 LGHNA and CDR2 YSLEER. There are 13 residues in the CDR3.

This sequence joins TRBV14 and TRBJ1-4, with D unresolved. The CDR3 has 13 amino acids. V was shortened by 1 base and J by 7 bases, with 7 bases between the two germline ends. The V gene's germline CDR1 is SGHDN and CDR2 FVKESK. CDR3 amino acids: CASSQVLSEKLFF. The CDR3 region has the DNA TGTGCCAGCAGCCAAGTCCTTAGTGAAAAACTGTTTTTT. The full variable domain, completed using reference TRBV14 and TRBJ1-4, is EAGVTQFPSHSVIEKGQTVTLRCDPISGHDNLYWYRRVMGKEIKFLLHFVKESKQDESGMPNNRFLAERTGGTYSTLKVQPAELEDSGVYFCASSQVLSEKLFFGSGTQLSVL.

The chain links TRBV30 to TRBJ2-2; no clear D. With 0 bases removed from V and 7 bases from J, the gap between germline ends came to 9 bases. Per the germline V gene, CDR1 is GTSNPN and CDR2 is SVGIG (reference sequence). The CDR3 is made up of 13 amino acids. The CDR3 DNA is TGTGCCTGGAGTGTTAAATTGGGCGGGGAGCTGTTTTTT. Its translation is CAWSVKLGGELFF.

The chain employs TRBV10-3 and TRBJ1-2, with D possibly TRBD1 on 5 matching bases. The CDR3 extends over 15 amino acids. Trimming took 2 bases from V and 2 from J, leaving 12 bases between them. Germline V gene data show CDR1 as ENHRY and CDR2 as SYGVKD. DNA for the CDR3: TGTGCCATCAGTGAGGCCAGGGCAACAAACTATGGCTACACCTTC. This translates into CAISEARATNYGYTF.